The 5 T cell receptor beta chains listed next were all sequenced from one sample in a study of Ad26.COV2.S vaccination and SARS-CoV-2 variants. Sequenced by immunoSEQ multiplex PCR; TCRdb stores in-frame clones only, minus some. The table shows 400,000 to 500,000 clones, with around 89% occurring only once. The treatment was: about 20 received Ad26.COV2.S at low or high dose, single or two shots; 5 received placebo; per-sample allocation not given. Sample collection was performed on day 63 after the first vaccine or placebo injection. Sequenced material: peripheral blood, taken in a trial of Ad26.COV2.S vaccine versus placebo. The source is a person aged 18-65 years who received the Ad26.COV2.S COVID-19 vaccine or a placebo.

The chain joins TRBV19 to TRBJ2-7, with 8 nucleotides matching TRBD1. Germline values: CDR1 LNHDA, CDR2 SQIVND (reference sequence). The CDR3 covers 14 residues. With 7 bases clipped from V and 0 bases from J, the junction kept 5 bases outside the gene matches. The CDR3, as DNA: TGTGCCAGTAAGGGCAGGGGGCCCTCCTACGAGCAGTACTTC. As protein: CASKGRGPSYEQYF. Filled out from reference TRBV19 and TRBJ2-7, the complete variable domain reads DGGITQSPKYLFRKEGQNVTLSCEQNLNHDAMYWYRQDPGQGLRLIYYSQIVNDFQKGDIAEGYSVSREKKESFPLTVTSAQKNPTAFYLCASKGRGPSYEQYFGPGTRLTVT.

V is TRBV6-6 and J is TRBJ1-2, with TRBD1 identical over 9 bases. This CDR3 is built from 15 residues. With V trimmed by 6 bases and J by 2 bases, 7 bases remained unmatched. Per germline, CDR1 MNHNY and CDR2 SVGAGI (reference sequence). The CDR3 here is CASSPRQGENYGYTF. The CDR3 bases are TGTGCCAGCAGCCCAAGACAGGGGGAAAACTATGGCTACACCTTC.

The CDR3 region is CASSLGVSYEQYF. The CDR3 DNA follows: TGCGCCAGCAGCTTGGGGGTCTCCTACGAGCAGTACTTC. The gene calls are TRBV5-1 and TRBJ2-7; no clear D. The CDR3 sequence is 13 residues long. Per the germline V gene, CDR1 is SGHRS and CDR2 is YFSETQ. V lost 0 bases to trimming and J lost 0 bases, with 4 bases between them. Drawing the rest from reference TRBV5-1 and TRBJ2-7, the complete variable domain is KAGVTQTPRYLIKTRGQQVTLSCSPISGHRSVSWYQQTPGQGLQFLFEYFSETQRNKGNFPGRFSGRQFSNSRSEMNVSTLELGDSALYLCASSLGVSYEQYFGPGTRLTVT.

The rearrangement uses TRBV19 and TRBJ2-3; 12 bases map to TRBD2. The CDR3 sequence is 15 residues long. Per the germline V gene, CDR1 is LNHDA and CDR2 is SQIVND (reference sequence). Trimming took 5 bases from V and 1 from J; bases not matched to a gene: 1. This CDR3 reads CASSRTSGGTDTQYF. DNA for the CDR3: TGTGCCAGTAGTCGGACTAGCGGGGGCACAGATACGCAGTATTTT.

V and J are TRBV19 and TRBJ2-1; TRBD1 matches at 7 bases. Germline-derived CDR1 and CDR2 are LNHDA and SQIVND (reference sequence). Germline trimming cut 3 bases from V and 0 bases from J; bases unmatched to any gene: 5. The CDR3 has 16 residues. The CDR3 loop is CASSIRDSPSYNEQFF. The CDR3, as DNA: TGTGCCAGTAGTATTAGGGACAGTCCCTCCTACAATGAGCAGTTCTTC.